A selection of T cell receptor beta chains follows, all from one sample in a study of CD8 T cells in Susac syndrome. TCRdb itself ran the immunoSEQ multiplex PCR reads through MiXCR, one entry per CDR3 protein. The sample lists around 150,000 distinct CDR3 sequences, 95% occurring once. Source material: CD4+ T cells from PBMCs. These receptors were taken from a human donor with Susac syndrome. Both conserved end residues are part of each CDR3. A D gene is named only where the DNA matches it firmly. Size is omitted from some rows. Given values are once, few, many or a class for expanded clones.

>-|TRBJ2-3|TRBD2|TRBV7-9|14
TGTGCCAGCAGCTGGACTAGCGGCACAGATACGCAGTATTTT
CASSWTSGTDTQYF
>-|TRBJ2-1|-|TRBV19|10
TGTGCCACCTTGGACGATGAGCAGTTCTTC
CATLDDEQFF
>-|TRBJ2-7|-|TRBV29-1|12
TGCAGCGTTTCCGGACAAATGGGCGAGCAGTACTTC
CSVSGQMGEQYF
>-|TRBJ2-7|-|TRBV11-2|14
TGTGCCAGCAGCTTGACTGACGGGACCTACGAGCAGTACTTC
CASSLTDGTYEQYF
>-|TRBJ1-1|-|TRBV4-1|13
TGCGCCAGCAGCCAAGGGGAGAACACTGAAGCTTTCTTT
CASSQGENTEAFF
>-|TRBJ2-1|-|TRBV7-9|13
TGTGCCAGCAGCTTAATGGAGGCAGGGGAGCAGTTCTTC
CASSLMEAGEQFF
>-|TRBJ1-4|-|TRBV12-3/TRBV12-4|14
TGTGCCAGCAGTCCCGGGACTTTCAATGAAAAACTGTTTTTT
CASSPGTFNEKLFF
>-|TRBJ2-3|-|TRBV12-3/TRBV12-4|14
TGTGCCAGCAGTTTAGAGGGCCTCACAGATACGCAGTATTTT
CASSLEGLTDTQYF
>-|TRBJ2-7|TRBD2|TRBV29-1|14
TGCAGCGTGGCTGACACGGGAGGTACCTACGAGCAGTACTTC
CSVADTGGTYEQYF
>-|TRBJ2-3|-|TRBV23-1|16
TGCGCCAGCAGTCATTCACCCGCGGAGGACACAGATACGCAGTATTTT
CASSHSPAEDTDTQYF
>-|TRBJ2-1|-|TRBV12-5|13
TGTGCTAGTGGTTTGGTCCCCCTAGCCGAGCAGTTCTTC
CASGLVPLAEQFF
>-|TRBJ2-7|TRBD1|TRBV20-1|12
TGCAGTGCAGGGACAGGGCTCTACGAGCAGTACTTC
CSAGTGLYEQYF
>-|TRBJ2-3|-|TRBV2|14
TGTGCCAGCGGTATACGCTCTAGCGCAGATACGCAGTATTTT
CASGIRSSADTQYF
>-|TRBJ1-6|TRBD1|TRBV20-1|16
TGCAGTGCTAGGCTCGGGACAGGGGCCCCGAATTCACCCCTCCACTTT
CSARLGTGAPNSPLHF
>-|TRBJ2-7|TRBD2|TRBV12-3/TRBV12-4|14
TGTGCCAGCAGCCAAGGGCGGGGGACCTACGAGCAGTACTTC
CASSQGRGTYEQYF
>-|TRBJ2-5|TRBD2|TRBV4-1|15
TGCGCCAGCAGCCATAGCGGGGGGCCCCAAGAGACCCAGTACTTC
CASSHSGGPQETQYF
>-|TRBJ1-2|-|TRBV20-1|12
TGCAGTGCTAGAGTGGGGGACCTTGGGCTCACCTTC
CSARVGDLGLTF
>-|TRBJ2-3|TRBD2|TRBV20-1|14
TGCAGTGCTAGGGGGGGGCTAGCGGGAGTTACGCAGTATTTT
CSARGGLAGVTQYF
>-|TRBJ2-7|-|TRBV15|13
TGTGCCACCAGCAGATTACGCGGCTACGAGCAGTACTTC
CATSRLRGYEQYF
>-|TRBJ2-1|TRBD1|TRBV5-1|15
TGCGCCAGCAGCCCCGGGACAGGGGACTACAATGAGCAGTTCTTC
CASSPGTGDYNEQFF
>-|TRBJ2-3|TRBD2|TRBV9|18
TGTGCCAGCAGCGTGGTCCCGGCGGGAGCGGTCGGTGGAGATACGCAGTATTTT
CASSVVPAGAVGGDTQYF
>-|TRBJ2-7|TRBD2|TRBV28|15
TGTGCCAGCAGTTTTTCTCCTAGCGGGAGCTACGAGCAGTACTTC
CASSFSPSGSYEQYF
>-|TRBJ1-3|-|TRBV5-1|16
TGCGCCAGCAGCTTGGGACATCAAAACTCTGGAAACACCATATATTTT
CASSLGHQNSGNTIYF
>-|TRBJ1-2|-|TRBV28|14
TGTGCCAGCAGCCAAACAGGGACCCCCTATGGCTACACTTTC
CASSQTGTPYGYTF
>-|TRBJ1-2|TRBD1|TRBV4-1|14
TGCGCCAGCAGCCAGGGGACAGGGGCGTGGGGCTACACCTTC
CASSQGTGAWGYTF
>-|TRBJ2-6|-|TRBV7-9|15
TGTGCCAGCAGCAAGACAGACTCTGGGGCCAACGTCCTGACTTTC
CASSKTDSGANVLTF
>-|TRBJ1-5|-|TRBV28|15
TGTGCCAGCAGTTTGGGGGGACCACCCAATCAGCCCCAGCATTTT
CASSLGGPPNQPQHF
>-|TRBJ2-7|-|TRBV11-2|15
TGTGCCAGCAGCTTTTTACAGGGTATGGCCTACGAGCAGTACTTC
CASSFLQGMAYEQYF
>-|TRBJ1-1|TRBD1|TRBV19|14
TGTGCCAGTAGTCACAGGGGGCTGAACACTGAAGCTTTCTTT
CASSHRGLNTEAFF
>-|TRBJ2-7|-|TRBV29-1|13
TGCAGCGTCTCAGGCAGGGTTGGGGACGAGCAGTACTTC
CSVSGRVGDEQYF
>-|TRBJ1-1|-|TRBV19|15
TGTGCCAGTAGTAGGGGATGGACCGCTTCGCGTGAAGCTTTCTTT
CASSRGWTASREAFF
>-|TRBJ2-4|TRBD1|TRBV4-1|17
TGCGCCAGCAGCCAAGAGGGGGGCAGGGGGCGAGGGAGCATTCAGTACTTC
CASSQEGGRGRGSIQYF
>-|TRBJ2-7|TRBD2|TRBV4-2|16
TGTGCCAGCAGCCATAGACCTAGCGGTCCCCCCTACGAGCAGTACTTC
CASSHRPSGPPYEQYF
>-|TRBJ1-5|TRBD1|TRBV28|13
TGTGCCAGCGTCGGGACAGTGGATCAGCCCCAGCATTTT
CASVGTVDQPQHF
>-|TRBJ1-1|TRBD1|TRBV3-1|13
TGTGCCAGCAGCCAAGATGTGGACAGGGAAGCTTTCTTT
CASSQDVDREAFF
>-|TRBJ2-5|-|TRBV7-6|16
TGTGCCAGCAGCCCGCCCGATTTGAGACTCCAAGAGACCCAGTACTTC
CASSPPDLRLQETQYF
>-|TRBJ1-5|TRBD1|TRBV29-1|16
TGCAGCGTTTCACAGGGGAACCACTATAGCAATCAGCCCCAGCATTTT
CSVSQGNHYSNQPQHF
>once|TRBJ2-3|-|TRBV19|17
TGTGCCAGTACCCCGATGTGGACAGAGGCTAGCACAGATACGCAGTATTTT
CASTPMWTEASTDTQYF
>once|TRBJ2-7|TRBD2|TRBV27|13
TGTGCCAGCAGTTTCGGGGGGGTCTACGAGCAGTACTTC
CASSFGGVYEQYF
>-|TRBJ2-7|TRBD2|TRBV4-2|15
TGTGCCAGCAGCCAAGACGGTCGGAGCGGGAGTGTGCAGTACTTC
CASSQDGRSGSVQYF